Here is one TCR beta chain with its context. The CDR3 loop spans 15 amino acids. V was trimmed by 1 base and J by 2 bases, leaving 11 bases between them. Per the germline V gene, CDR1 is LGHDT and CDR2 is YNNKEL (reference sequence). The data were taken from a study of blood T cell repertoires in COVID-19. Study information: Material from acute and convalescent COVID-19 was sourced from the United States, Italy and Spain.

The assay was immunoSEQ multiplex PCR, and TCRdb's table has in-frame clones only and misses some. Counted here are fewer than 150,000 clones, about 90% occurring once; the ten biggest clones make up about 8%. The material sequenced was peripheral blood. The sequence was obtained from a man in his 70s who had recovered from COVID-19. This chain joins TRBV3-1 (or the pseudogene TRBV3-2) and TRBJ2-5; D uncertain. The CDR3 protein is CASSQVSFRQETQYF. The CDR3 bases are TGTGCCAGCAGCCAAGTTAGTTTCAGGCAAGAGACCCAGTACTTC.